What follows are 21 T cell receptor beta chains derived from one specimen sequenced in a study of T-cell reconstitution after alpha-beta-depleted transplantation in children. It was with unique molecular identifiers that the TCRbeta library was prepared. From the PCR reads, TCRdb called clonotypes with MiXCR, one entry per CDR3 protein. The sample carries approximately 270,000 distinct CDR3 sequences, 20% to 30% recorded once. This sample comprised PBMCs, mostly from graft donor cells, obtained 360 days after TCRalphabeta/CD19-depleted stem cell transplant. Receptors originate from a female patient aged 2-9 years who had a stem cell transplant for congenital amegakaryocytic thrombocytopenia, so the T cells may come from the graft donor.

The chain joins TRBV20-1 to TRBJ2-3; the match to TRBD2 covers 11 bases. With 6 bases clipped from V and 10 bases from J, the junction kept 18 bases outside the gene matches. This CDR3 has 16 residues. In germline, CDR1 is DFQATT, CDR2 SNEGSKA (reference sequence). In DNA, the CDR3 is TGCAGTGCCCCGCAAACCGCTAGCGGGGGGCGATCGGCGCAGTATTTT. Amino acid sequence: CSAPQTASGGRSAQYF.

The chain has TRBV12-3 or TRBV12-4 and TRBJ1-5; D is ambiguous. The CDR3 covers 15 residues. V lost 5 bases and J lost 0, with 11 bases in between. The CDR3 sequence: CASSLNGNSNQPQHF. The CDR3 DNA reads TGTGCCAGCAGTCTAAACGGGAATAGCAATCAGCCCCAGCATTTT.

This clonotype was picked up a small number of times. This sequence joins TRBV7-9 and TRBJ1-1; no definite D call. The CDR3 consists of 17 residues. The germline V gene encodes CDR1 SEHNR and CDR2 FQNEAQ (reference sequence). V lost 1 base, J lost 5 bases, and 20 bases lay in between. The CDR3 protein is CASSLVGPGRGETEAFF. CDR3 DNA: TGTGCCAGCAGCTTAGTTGGACCAGGACGGGGAGAGACTGAAGCTTTCTTT.

This clonotype appeared a few times. V and J are TRBV4-2 and TRBJ2-2; no definite D call. Trimming cost V 4 bases and J 4 bases, with 13 bases left between them. Looked up from germline, CDR1 is LGHNA and CDR2 is YNFKEQ. This CDR3 spans 15 amino acids. CDR3 nucleotide sequence: TGTGCCAGCAGCCTGGATATGTGGAGCACCGGGGAGCTGTTTTTT. Its translation is CASSLDMWSTGELFF.

The chain employs TRBV5-1 and TRBJ2-2, with D tentatively TRBD2 (6 bases). The V gene lost 1 base and the J gene lost 2 bases, with 12 bases spanning the gap. This CDR3 spans 16 amino acids. Germline V lookup: CDR1 SGHRS, CDR2 YFSETQ. For the CDR3, the DNA is TGCGCCAGCAGCTTGTTAGCCGGGGGAAACACCGGGGAGCTGTTTTTT. This gives the protein CASSLLAGGNTGELFF.

This rearrangement joins TRBV11-2 to TRBJ2-3; D unclear. CDR3 length: 14 residues. CDR1 SGHAT and CDR2 FQNNGV come from the germline V gene. The ends were cut back, 1 base at V and 4 bases at J, with 9 bases in the middle. The CDR3 coding sequence is TGTGCCAGCAGCTTAGGAATTAGGCCAGATACGCAGTATTTT. Amino acids: CASSLGIRPDTQYF.

This clonotype was seen a few times. The chain has TRBV2 and TRBJ2-7, with TRBD2 matching over 12 bases. The CDR3 consists of 15 residues. V shed 6 bases, J shed 6 bases, and the junction held 9 bases outside the gene matches. From germline, CDR1 is SNHLY and CDR2 FYNNEI. DNA for the CDR3: TGTGCCAGCAGAGCCGCGACTAGCGGGAGACGCGAGCAGTACTTC. It translates to CASRAATSGRREQYF.

The rearrangement uses TRBV15 and TRBJ2-1; 11 nucleotides align to TRBD2. Germline V CDR1 and CDR2: LNHNV, YYDKDF (reference sequence). This CDR3 contains 18 residues. V lost 0 bases, J lost 9 bases, and 13 bases stayed unmatched. In DNA, the CDR3 is TGTGCCACCAGCAGAGAGCAAGGATTAGCGGGGGGGTCGGTTGAGCAGTTCTTC. It specifies CATSREQGLAGGSVEQFF.

A few counts support this clonotype. The rearrangement uses TRBV20-1 and TRBJ2-1; weak D call: TRBD1 (6 bases). Germline lookup yields CDR1 DFQATT and CDR2 SNEGSKA (reference sequence). This CDR3 contains 14 residues. Trimming removed 0 bases at V and 5 bases at J, with 11 bases between. DNA of the CDR3: TGCAGTGCTAGAGATCCAGGGGTCAACAATGAGCAGTTCTTC. It yields the protein CSARDPGVNNEQFF.

This clonotype was seen many times. This chain links TRBV3-1 with TRBJ1-2; possible D gene TRBD1, 5 bases. The CDR3 loop spans 13 amino acids. With 4 bases removed from V and 8 bases from J, the gap between germline ends came to 14 bases. Germline CDR1 reads LGHDT; CDR2 reads YNNKEL (reference sequence). CDR3 DNA: TGTGCCAGCAGCCTCGACAGAAACACCGGCTACACCTTC. This codes for CASSLDRNTGYTF.

This clonotype occurred a few times. V usage is TRBV20-1 and J usage is TRBJ1-1; D is undetermined. The CDR3 loop spans 13 amino acids. The V end lost 6 bases, the J end lost 3 bases, and 14 bases lay between the germline ends. Germline V gene sequence: CDR1 DFQATT, CDR2 SNEGSKA (reference sequence). In DNA, the CDR3 is TGCAGTGCCAGACGAGGGTGGGACACTGAAGCTTTCTTT. Translating it yields CSARRGWDTEAFF.

V and J are TRBV28 and TRBJ2-3; tentative D call: TRBD2 (5 bases). Trimming removed 5 bases from V and 7 bases from J, with 22 bases in between. There are 16 residues in the CDR3. CDR1 is MDHEN and CDR2 is SYDVKM in the germline V gene. CDR3 coding DNA: TGTGCCAGCAGTATAAGCGTATTACCCTGGAGGAATACGCAGTATTTT. Amino acids: CASSISVLPWRNTQYF.

This clonotype was seen a handful of times. The chain employs TRBV7-8 and TRBJ2-7; D may match TRBD1 or TRBD2 (5 bases each). CDR1 and CDR2 (germline): SGHVS, FQNEAQ. The V end was cut by 1 base, the J end by 6 bases, with 13 bases between. CDR3 size: 14 residues. This chain's CDR3 is CASSLDLGTAEQYF. For the CDR3, the DNA is TGTGCCAGCAGCTTAGATTTGGGGACGGCCGAGCAGTACTTC.

This chain connects TRBV20-1 to TRBJ1-2; TRBD1 is a possible D gene (6 bases). CDR3 length: 15 amino acids. Germline V CDR1 and CDR2: DFQATT, SNEGSKA (reference sequence). V lost 0 bases, J lost 5 bases, and 16 bases lay in between. In DNA form, the CDR3 reads TGCAGTGCTAGAGATCAGGGGCAAGGACGGTATGGCTACACCTTC. Its translation: CSARDQGQGRYGYTF.

This clonotype showed up just a few times. The chain recombines TRBV20-1 with TRBJ1-1; 10 nucleotides align to TRBD1. Trimming removed 5 bases from V and 5 bases from J; junction bases left unmatched: 14. Germline lookup yields CDR1 DFQATT and CDR2 SNEGSKA (reference sequence). The CDR3 consists of 16 residues. This chain's CDR3 is CSALRLERQGATEAFF. CDR3 DNA: TGCAGTGCTCTGCGGCTAGAGCGACAGGGGGCAACTGAAGCTTTCTTT.

This clonotype showed up many times. The chain employs TRBV5-5 and TRBJ2-1, with TRBD2 matching 7 bases. Per germline, CDR1 SGHKS and CDR2 YYEKEE (reference sequence). J was trimmed by 2 bases and V by 7 bases; bases with no gene match: 12. CDR3 size: 16 residues. CDR3 bases: TGTGCCAGCCAGGGACTACTAAATGTGCCCTACAATGAGCAGTTCTTC. It yields the protein CASQGLLNVPYNEQFF.

This clonotype was found many times. This rearrangement joins TRBV5-1 to TRBJ2-3; 10 positions match TRBD2. Germline assignment: CDR1 SGHRS and CDR2 YFSETQ. With V trimmed by 0 bases and J by 2 bases, 6 bases remained unmatched. The CDR3 has 17 residues. In DNA, the CDR3 is TGCGCCAGCAGCTTGGAACTAGCGGGGACCTACACAGATACGCAGTATTTT. Translated, it gives CASSLELAGTYTDTQYF.

The rearrangement uses TRBV7-2 and TRBJ2-5, with 7 bases fitting TRBD1. The V and J ends lost 5 bases and 3 bases, in that order; junction bases with no gene match: 6. From germline, CDR1 is SGHTA and CDR2 FQGNSA. CDR3 length: 14 residues. The CDR3, as DNA: TGTGCCAGCAGCATCACAACAGGGGAAGAGACCCAGTACTTC. It translates to CASSITTGEETQYF.

This clonotype was observed a few times. The gene calls are TRBV4-1 and TRBJ2-7, with a possible D match to TRBD2 (7 bases). Trimming shortened V by 1 base and J by 5 bases, and 9 bases separated the two germline ends. The CDR3 is 13 residues long. In germline, CDR1 is MGHRA, CDR2 YSYEKL. The CDR3 nucleotides read TGCGCCAGCAGCCAAGTGGGGGGGCACGAGCAGTACTTC. This codes for CASSQVGGHEQYF.

This chain uses TRBV4-1 with TRBJ2-2; D gene ambiguous. Looked up from germline, CDR1 is MGHRA and CDR2 is YSYEKL. V lost 1 base to trimming and J lost 0 bases, with 6 bases between them. This CDR3 has 15 residues. This CDR3 reads CASSQGLTNTGELFF. CDR3 sequence (DNA): TGCGCCAGCAGCCAAGGACTGACGAACACCGGGGAGCTGTTTTTT.

This clonotype was counted many times. The rearrangement links TRBV4-1 to TRBJ1-5; 7 bases are shared with TRBD1. V dropped 3 bases and J dropped 7; count of bases not matched to a gene: 9. This CDR3 spans 15 amino acids. The germline CDR1 and CDR2 sequences are MGHRA and YSYEKL. CDR3 in amino acids: CASSQEPQGLQPQHF. The CDR3, as DNA: TGCGCCAGCAGCCAGGAACCACAGGGGTTGCAGCCCCAGCATTTT.